These T cell receptor beta chains were read from a single sample in a study of T cells expressing NK-cell markers. TCRdb re-called the 5' RACE reads, yielding one record per CDR3 amino acid sequence without DNA. This sample carries roughly 350,000 distinct CDR3 sequences, with under 6.5% going to the ten biggest clones. The sample consisted of blood T cells: a sorted CD56 or NKG2C T cell subset, CD4+ or CD8+ T cells, or bulk PBMC T cells (not recorded which). These receptors all stem from a man aged 18-70 years in good health. The CDR3 runs from the conserved cysteine through the conserved F or W. Fields, in order: V gene, J gene, CDR3 protein.

v_call: TRBV2; j_call: TRBJ2-5; cdr3_aa: CASRGLESRDETQYF
v_call: TRBV7-3; j_call: TRBJ2-2; cdr3_aa: CASSLVQGYTGELFF
v_call: TRBV6-1; j_call: TRBJ1-1; cdr3_aa: CASSEVTEAFF
v_call: TRBV24-1; j_call: TRBJ1-2; cdr3_aa: CATSDSRREKIWGYTF
v_call: TRBV12-3/TRBV12-4; j_call: TRBJ2-1; cdr3_aa: CASSPPSGQGKYEQFF
v_call: TRBV7-9; j_call: TRBJ2-5; cdr3_aa: CASSLTGDGETQYF
v_call: TRBV6-5; j_call: TRBJ2-5; cdr3_aa: CASSYSLGIAGAETQYF
v_call: TRBV4-2; j_call: TRBJ1-5; cdr3_aa: CASSQAGMYSNQPQHF
v_call: TRBV7-7; j_call: TRBJ2-5; cdr3_aa: CASSLQGAKETQYF
v_call: TRBV20-1; j_call: TRBJ1-1; cdr3_aa: CSAATPRFDTEAFF
v_call: TRBV7-1; j_call: TRBJ2-3; cdr3_aa: CASSFRGRQRGDSTRSDTQYF
v_call: TRBV3-1; j_call: TRBJ1-6; cdr3_aa: CASKYGGGAYNSPLHF
v_call: TRBV20-1; j_call: TRBJ2-4; cdr3_aa: CSAPGATLAKNIQYF
v_call: TRBV9; j_call: TRBJ1-1; cdr3_aa: CASSVKGQNTEAFF
v_call: TRBV12-3/TRBV12-4; j_call: TRBJ2-7; cdr3_aa: CASSLASGANYEQYF
v_call: TRBV15; j_call: TRBJ2-5; cdr3_aa: CATRQGKGASPRHRETQYF
v_call: TRBV15; j_call: TRBJ2-1; cdr3_aa: CATSRDGQGFDEQFF
v_call: TRBV7-3; j_call: TRBJ2-1; cdr3_aa: CASSLLGLTDNEQFF
v_call: TRBV2; j_call: TRBJ1-1; cdr3_aa: CASSPPSAGLVTEAFF
v_call: TRBV4-1; j_call: TRBJ2-1; cdr3_aa: CASSRTTDSYNEQFF
v_call: TRBV12-3/TRBV12-4; j_call: TRBJ2-3; cdr3_aa: CASSSRSGGAPDTQYF
v_call: TRBV12-5; j_call: TRBJ2-5; cdr3_aa: CASGYGETQYF
v_call: TRBV23-1; j_call: TRBJ2-3; cdr3_aa: CASTPTGLAGGLADTQYF
v_call: TRBV6-1; j_call: TRBJ1-3; cdr3_aa: CASSRDRSSGNTIYF
v_call: TRBV29-1; j_call: TRBJ2-2; cdr3_aa: CSVARDRANTGELFF
v_call: TRBV12-3/TRBV12-4; j_call: TRBJ2-5; cdr3_aa: CASSLAHSGGSQETQYF
v_call: TRBV29-1; j_call: TRBJ2-1; cdr3_aa: CSGSGVVDEQFF
v_call: TRBV6-1; j_call: TRBJ2-1; cdr3_aa: CASSEARLAGEINEQFF
v_call: TRBV10-3; j_call: TRBJ2-1; cdr3_aa: CAISSLTGGQFF
v_call: TRBV20-1; j_call: TRBJ1-5; cdr3_aa: CSARRSGLNQPQHF
v_call: TRBV6-5; j_call: TRBJ1-1; cdr3_aa: CASSYYRDGNTEAFF
v_call: TRBV18; j_call: TRBJ2-2; cdr3_aa: CASSPTIAGGTGELFF
v_call: TRBV20-1; j_call: TRBJ2-6; cdr3_aa: CSASLGIFSGANVLTF
v_call: TRBV15; j_call: TRBJ1-2; cdr3_aa: CATSRRSRDQYGYTF
v_call: TRBV7-3; j_call: TRBJ2-1; cdr3_aa: CASGQGNNEQFF
v_call: TRBV5-5; j_call: TRBJ1-4; cdr3_aa: CASSRNPGTGNEKLFF
v_call: TRBV2; j_call: TRBJ2-7; cdr3_aa: CASRPGTDSYEQYF
v_call: TRBV19; j_call: TRBJ1-2; cdr3_aa: CASSQYINYGYTF
v_call: TRBV27; j_call: TRBJ2-1; cdr3_aa: CASSATPYNEQFF
v_call: TRBV3-1; j_call: TRBJ2-3; cdr3_aa: CASSQTYSDTQYF
v_call: TRBV4-1; j_call: TRBJ2-1; cdr3_aa: CASSHSSTGVNGHEQFF
v_call: TRBV12-5; j_call: TRBJ2-7; cdr3_aa: CASGPGGGTYEQYF
v_call: TRBV7-8; j_call: TRBJ2-2; cdr3_aa: CASSVGLAGGTGELFF
v_call: TRBV9; j_call: TRBJ1-2; cdr3_aa: CASSPNLQASYGYTF
v_call: TRBV6-5; j_call: TRBJ2-5; cdr3_aa: CASSYPKGGVEETQYF
v_call: TRBV20-1; j_call: TRBJ1-5; cdr3_aa: CSAINREYQPQHF
v_call: TRBV18; j_call: TRBJ1-1; cdr3_aa: CASSPQGDTEAFF
v_call: TRBV3-1; j_call: TRBJ1-2; cdr3_aa: CASSQAGWGSGYTF
v_call: TRBV29-1; j_call: TRBJ1-2; cdr3_aa: CSVGQGSQYGYTF
v_call: TRBV9; j_call: TRBJ2-5; cdr3_aa: CASSVGTGAKETQYF